This TCR beta chain was captured in a study of early T cells in non-severe SARS-CoV-2 infection. Across the whole study: Sequencing input comprised bulk RNA from unsorted whole blood; chain pairing was not available.

Findings and caveats of the study: Private and CD4 specificities were missed by VDJdb matching, which favored anti-spike CD8 responses.

The protocol attached unique molecular identifiers to individual cDNA molecules. TCRdb redid the calling of the 5' RACE reads with MiXCR, one entry per CDR3 protein. The sample lists roughly 58,000 distinct CDR3 sequences, approximately 13% occurring once. This clonotype was counted at least ten times. Its antigen is as yet unknown. CDR1 DFQATT and CDR2 SNEGSKA come from the germline V gene (reference sequence). V was pared by 5 bases and J by 6 bases, with 9 bases between. This CDR3 contains 11 residues. The rearrangement joins TRBV20-1 to TRBJ2-3, with no clear D. The sequence came from an adult who was a healthcare worker with PCR-confirmed SARS-CoV-2 infection or an uninfected control (not recorded which). Sequenced: whole blood. The CDR3 coding sequence is TGCAGTGCTCGCCGGGCTGATACGCAGTATTTT. This translates into CSARRADTQYF.